Below, 17 T cell receptor beta chains from the same sample are listed, as sequenced in a study of T cell changes during pregnancy in multiple sclerosis. Assay: immunoSEQ multiplex PCR; the TCRdb copy retains only in-frame clones and omits some. The sample contains roughly 40,000 clones, almost 95% of which appear only once. The sequencing here drew on CD4+ T cells from peripheral blood mononuclear cells, taken before pregnancy. The receptor set was obtained from a female donor with multiple sclerosis, enrolled in a pregnancy study.

V and J are TRBV29-1 and TRBJ2-7; 9 bases fit TRBD1. Germline CDR1 and CDR2: SQVTM and ANQGSEA. The length of the CDR3 is 15 residues. Losses at the gene ends were 3 bases for V and 1 base for J; bases not matched to a gene: 7. CDR3: CSVDGTGMGSYEQYF. CDR3 bases: TGCAGCGTTGACGGGACAGGGATGGGGTCCTACGAGCAGTACTTC.

J is TRBJ1-2 and V is TRBV28; 9 bases are shared with TRBD1. This CDR3 comprises 13 residues. Germline-derived CDR1 and CDR2 are MDHEN and SYDVKM. V lost 6 bases to trimming and J lost 3 bases; unmatched junction nucleotides: 2. CDR3 loop: CASRWTGDYGYTF. CDR3 DNA sequence: TGTGCCAGCAGATGGACAGGGGACTATGGCTACACCTTC.

The V call is TRBV7-2, the J call TRBJ2-5; D call uncertain. V was clipped by 6 bases and J by 1 base, with 9 bases between them. The CDR3 extends over 13 amino acids. From germline, CDR1 is SGHTA and CDR2 FQGNSA. The CDR3 DNA follows: TGTGCCAGCAGACAGTTCGGCCAAGAGACCCAGTACTTC. Translated, it gives CASRQFGQETQYF.

This chain joins TRBV5-1 and TRBJ2-2; D not resolved. There are 14 residues in the CDR3. Germline V CDR1 and CDR2: SGHRS, YFSETQ. V was clipped by 1 base and J by 4 bases, with 8 bases between them. Here the CDR3 reads CASSLKQSTGELFF. The CDR3, as DNA: TGCGCCAGCAGCTTGAAACAGAGCACCGGGGAGCTGTTTTTT.

This chain uses TRBV9 with TRBJ1-3; D perhaps matches TRBD1 (5 bases). Deletions cut 0 bases from V and 4 bases from J, with 8 bases between. Germline V gene data show CDR1 as SGDLS and CDR2 as YYNGEE. The CDR3 spans 14 residues. The CDR3 here is CASSVDGGGNTIYF. The CDR3 DNA reads as TGTGCCAGCAGCGTAGACGGGGGAGGAAACACCATATATTTT.

The rearrangement links TRBV9 to TRBJ2-3; 9 bases are a match to TRBD2. Unmatched junction bases numbered 9, after V lost 1 base and J lost 3 bases. CDR1 and CDR2 (germline): SGDLS, YYNGEE. The CDR3 contains 17 residues. CDR3 residues: CASSVMRREGETDTQYF. CDR3 sequence (DNA): TGTGCCAGCAGCGTAATGAGGCGGGAGGGCGAAACAGATACGCAGTATTTT.

The chain employs TRBV5-1 and TRBJ1-1; D unresolved. Germline V gene sequence: CDR1 SGHRS, CDR2 YFSETQ. The CDR3 contains 14 residues. V shed 5 bases and J shed 2 bases, with 13 bases lying between them. The CDR3 DNA sequence: TGCGCCAGCAGAGCGGGCGGGGATAACACTGAAGCTTTCTTT. Translated: CASRAGGDNTEAFF.

V and J are TRBV7-9 and TRBJ2-5, with 9 bases lining up with TRBD2. The junction had 8 bases not matched to a gene; V was cut back by 5 bases and J by 10 bases. The CDR3 is made up of 13 amino acids. Germline-derived CDR1 and CDR2 are SEHNR and FQNEAQ (reference sequence). The CDR3 spells CASSPVAGVIQYF. The CDR3 bases are TGTGCCAGCAGCCCTGTAGCGGGAGTGATCCAGTACTTC. Together with reference TRBV7-9 and TRBJ2-5, the CDR3 gives the full variable domain: DTGVSQNPRHKITKRGQNVTFRCDPISEHNRLYWYRQTLGQGPEFLTYFQNEAQLEKSRLLSDRFSAERPKGSFSTLEIQRTEQGDSAMYLCASSPVAGVIQYFGPGTRLLVL.

This clone was seen a handful of times. DNA for the CDR3: TGTGCCAGCAGTCCCCTCGGGGATGAAGCTTTCTTT. It codes for CASSPLGDEAFF. J is TRBJ1-1 and V is TRBV27; no clear D gene. The CDR3 length is 12 residues. Trimming took off 5 bases at V and 7 bases at J, with 11 bases between the two ends. Germline lookup yields CDR1 MNHEY and CDR2 SMNVEV (reference sequence).

This chain joins TRBV19 and TRBJ1-2; unclear D gene. The V end lost 6 bases, the J end lost 1 base, and 12 bases lay between the germline ends. CDR1 and CDR2 from the germline V gene are LNHDA and SQIVND (reference sequence). The CDR3 has 14 residues. The CDR3 loop is CASSERSFNYGYTF. The CDR3 DNA is TGTGCCAGTAGCGAGAGGAGTTTTAACTATGGCTACACCTTC.

The chain links TRBV4-2 to TRBJ2-1; no clear D. Trimming pared 0 bases from V and 3 bases from J, leaving 6 bases between. The CDR3 is 14 amino acids. From germline, CDR1 is LGHNA and CDR2 YNFKEQ. In DNA form, the CDR3 reads TGTGCCAGCAGCCAAGATCTCCTCTACAATGAGCAGTTCTTC. The encoded protein is CASSQDLLYNEQFF.

The chain joins TRBV9 to TRBJ1-3, with D possibly being TRBD1 (6 bases). CDR1 SGDLS and CDR2 YYNGEE come from the germline V gene. This CDR3 has 16 amino acids. V lost 4 bases to trimming and J lost 0 bases, with 14 bases between them. For the CDR3, the DNA is TGTGCCAGCAGCCGGGGGGGCCAGAGCTCTGGAAACACCATATATTTT. It translates to CASSRGGQSSGNTIYF. The full variable domain, in which reference TRBV9 and TRBJ1-3 provide the parts outside the CDR3, is DSGVTQTPKHLITATGQRVTLRCSPRSGDLSVYWYQQSLDQGLQFLIQYYNGEERAKGNILERFSAQQFPDLHSELNLSSLELGDSALYFCASSRGGQSSGNTIYFGEGSWLTVV.

This sequence joins TRBV2 and TRBJ2-5; D ambiguous. From germline, CDR1 is SNHLY and CDR2 FYNNEI. With 5 bases removed from V and 5 bases from J, the gap between germline ends came to 15 bases. This CDR3 region has 14 residues. The CDR3 loop reads CASSPDGLRETQYF. The CDR3 DNA is TGTGCCAGCAGTCCGGATGGGTTGCGGGAGACCCAGTACTTC.

The chain employs TRBV10-3 and TRBJ2-3; possible D gene TRBD1, 5 bases. This CDR3 contains 17 residues. Germline CDR1 and CDR2: ENHRY and SYGVKD. Trimming took 4 bases from V and 2 from J, leaving 19 bases between them. The DNA for the CDR3 is TGTGCCATCAGTGGAGTAGGGGCCCGGACCTTCACAGATACGCAGTATTTT. Amino acids: CAISGVGARTFTDTQYF.

The count of this clone is one. The chain has TRBV5-1 and TRBJ1-4; D gene uncertain. Germline V gene sequence: CDR1 SGHRS, CDR2 YFSETQ. The V gene lost 0 bases and the J gene lost 5 bases, with 11 bases spanning the gap. This CDR3 comprises 15 residues. The DNA for the CDR3 is TGCGCCAGCAGCTTGGATGGCACGAAAAATGAAAAACTGTTTTTT. It translates to CASSLDGTKNEKLFF. The full variable domain, in which reference TRBV5-1 and TRBJ1-4 provide the parts outside the CDR3, is KAGVTQTPRYLIKTRGQQVTLSCSPISGHRSVSWYQQTPGQGLQFLFEYFSETQRNKGNFPGRFSGRQFSNSRSEMNVSTLELGDSALYLCASSLDGTKNEKLFFGSGTQLSVL.

V usage is TRBV19 and J usage is TRBJ1-4, with 11 bases matching TRBD1. Germline V CDR1 and CDR2: LNHDA, SQIVND (reference sequence). V lost 7 bases and J lost 8; bases outside the gene matches: 3. The CDR3 is 13 residues long. This CDR3 is CASNRDRGEKLFF. As DNA, the CDR3 is TGTGCCAGTAATCGGGACAGGGGGGAAAAACTGTTTTTT.

V is TRBV28 and J is TRBJ1-2; D is possibly TRBD1 (6 bases). Germline lookup yields CDR1 MDHEN and CDR2 SYDVKM. The CDR3 loop spans 15 amino acids. V was shortened by 8 bases and J by 4 bases, with 20 bases between the two germline ends. The CDR3 DNA is TGTGCCAGCGGCACGACAGGCCCCTTCTCCTATGGCTACACCTTC. This encodes CASGTTGPFSYGYTF.